Given below is one TCR beta chain in context. A few counts support this clonotype. Its antigen is currently not known. No much larger clonotype is one base removed from it; base qualities were not supplied. According to the study, the label for this sample's treatment or condition signals: live attenuated yellow fever vaccine strain. A standard Ficoll-Paque protocol was used to isolate PBMCs from peripheral blood. CD4 and CD8 T-cell fractions were isolated with Dynabeads CD4 and CD8 positive selection kits. RNA was extracted with TriZol from bulk PBMCs, CD4 and CD8 fractions, and dextramer-positive and dextramer-negative fractions. This specimen comes from a study of T cells after yellow fever vaccination (dated 2019 in TCRdb). For context, the study as a whole: The SMART-Seq v4 Ultra Low Input RNA kit was used to prepare libraries from fractions with low cell numbers. Bulk TCR alpha and beta repertoires were sequenced longitudinally to track T-cell clones before and after primary and booster YFV17D yellow fever vaccination. Two healthy male donors, one aged 18 to 29 and one aged 30 to 40 years, made up the cohort. Blood was drawn at multiple timepoints before and after primary and secondary immunization, with bulk PBMC replicates and cell subsets isolated. Beyond this particular receptor, the publication reports: A small fraction of clonotypes appeared in both the CD4 and CD8 compartments, likely as a result of convergent recombination. After the booster, most of the clones that had expanded following primary vaccination were detected again (96% of CD4 and 80% to 90% of CD8), which suggests that memory was broadly maintained. Because the study included only a couple of donors, the extent to which the findings can be generalized is limited. The secondary T-cell response was weaker than the primary response but faster, peaking on day 5 instead of day 15. Computational filtering was required because FACS-sorted repertoires could contain abundant contaminating clonotypes from the bulk population.

Synthesis of TCR cDNA relied on 5'RACE template switching, a step that introduced a universal primer site along with unique molecular identifiers. cDNA synthesis was primed from both the TCR alpha and TCR beta constant segments. Library amplification used two PCR steps, and the second PCR step added sample barcodes and sequencing adapters. Sequencing of libraries was done on Illumina HiSeq 2500 (2x100 bp) or NovaSeq (2x150 bp). The study's processing was this. Reads were demultiplexed and collapsed into UMI consensus sequences with MIGEC, and V(D)J alignment was performed with MiXCR. Vaccine-responding clonotypes were identified with edgeR using replicate PBMC samples, with FDR below 0.01 and a log2 fold change above 5 up to day 15 being required. Each bulk clonotype was labeled CD4 or CD8 based on which sequenced repertoire, CD4 or CD8, contained the clonotype at higher abundance. TCRdb handled the public reads itself, with Q25 trimming in fastp and clone calling in MiXCR, and kept productive beta chains. When rows share a CDR3 protein, they turn into one entry using the most common DNA and genes. The V and J calls were determined by TCRdb, not by the authors. The table for this sample lists 160,000 or so distinct CDR3 sequences; 6% to 7.5% of them were counted only once. The ten biggest clones cover roughly 2.5% of the sample.

The V and J ends are trimmed by 6 bases and 7 bases, leaving 16 bases between them. CDR3 length: 13 amino acids, cysteine to phenylalanine. Only the CDR3 portion is preserved as DNA: 39 bases, with reading frame beginning at the first base. Based on the germline V gene, the CDR1 and CDR2 sequences are MNHNS and SASEGT. The sequence is built from TRBV6-1 and TRBJ2-7; TRBD2 is a weak D gene call, 5 bases matching. The clonotype was recovered from a man aged 18 to 30 who received the YFV17D yellow fever vaccine. Sequenced here: CD4+ T cells sorted from PBMCs, sampled 4 to 6 days after the first yellow fever vaccination. Read as DNA, the sequence is TGTGCCAGCAGACCTGGGTGGAGGAGAGAGCAGTACTTC. The encoded protein is CASRPGWRREQYF.